Here is one T cell receptor (beta chain) with its context. The sample is drawn from a study of T cell clones after liver transplantation. Assay used: immunoSEQ multiplex PCR; TCRdb lists only in-frame clones, some missing. The top ten hold about a tenth of the sample, which has tens of thousands of clones, less than 75% seen once. The CDR3 length is 15 residues. Germline CDR1 SNHLY, CDR2 FYNNEI. Trimming pared 8 bases from V and 2 bases from J, leaving 18 bases between. The sequence derives from a human patient who received a liver transplant. Some T cells may arise from the graft donor. The specimen was CD4+ T cells from blood, collected at the 22-month timepoint. V and J are TRBV2 and TRBJ1-1; perhaps TRBD1 as D (5 bases). CDR3 residues: CASCPGRVGNTEAFF. In DNA form, the CDR3 reads TGTGCCAGCTGCCCAGGGCGGGTTGGAAACACTGAAGCTTTCTTT.